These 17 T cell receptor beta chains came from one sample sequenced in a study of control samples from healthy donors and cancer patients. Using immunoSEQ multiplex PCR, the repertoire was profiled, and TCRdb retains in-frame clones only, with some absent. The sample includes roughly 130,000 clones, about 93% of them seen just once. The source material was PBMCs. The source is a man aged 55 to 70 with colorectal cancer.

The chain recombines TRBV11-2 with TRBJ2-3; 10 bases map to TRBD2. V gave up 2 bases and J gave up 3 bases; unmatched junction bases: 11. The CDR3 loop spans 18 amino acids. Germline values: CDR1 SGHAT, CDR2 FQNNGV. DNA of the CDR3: TGTGCCAGCAGCTTAAGGCCTAGCGGGGGCACCGGGACAGATACGCAGTATTTT. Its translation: CASSLRPSGGTGTDTQYF.

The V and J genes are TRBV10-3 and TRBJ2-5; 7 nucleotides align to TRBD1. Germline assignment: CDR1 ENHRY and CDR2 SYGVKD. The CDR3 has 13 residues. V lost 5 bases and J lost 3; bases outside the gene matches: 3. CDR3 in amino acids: CAISRQGEETQYF. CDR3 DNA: TGTGCCATCAGTCGACAGGGCGAAGAGACCCAGTACTTC.

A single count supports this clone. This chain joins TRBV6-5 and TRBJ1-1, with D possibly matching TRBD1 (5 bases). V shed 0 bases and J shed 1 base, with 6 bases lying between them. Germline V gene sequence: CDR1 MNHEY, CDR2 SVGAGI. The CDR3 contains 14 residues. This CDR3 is CASSYSQGNTEAFF. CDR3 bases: TGTGCCAGCAGTTACTCGCAGGGGAACACTGAAGCTTTCTTT.

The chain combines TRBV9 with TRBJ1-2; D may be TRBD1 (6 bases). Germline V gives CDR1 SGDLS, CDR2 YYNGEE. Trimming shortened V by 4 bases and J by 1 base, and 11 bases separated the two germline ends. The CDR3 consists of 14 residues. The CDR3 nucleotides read TGTGCCAGCAGCACGAGGACAGTTAACTATGGCTACACCTTC. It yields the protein CASSTRTVNYGYTF.

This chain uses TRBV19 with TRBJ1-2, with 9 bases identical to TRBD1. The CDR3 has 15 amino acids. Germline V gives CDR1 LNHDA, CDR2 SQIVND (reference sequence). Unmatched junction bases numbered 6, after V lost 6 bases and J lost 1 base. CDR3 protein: CASRKGQGINYGYTF. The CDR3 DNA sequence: TGTGCCAGTAGGAAGGGACAGGGAATTAACTATGGCTACACCTTC.

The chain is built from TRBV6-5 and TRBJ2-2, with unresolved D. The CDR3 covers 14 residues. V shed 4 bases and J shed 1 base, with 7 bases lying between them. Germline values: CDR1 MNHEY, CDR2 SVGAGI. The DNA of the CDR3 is TGTGCCAGCAGTTCATCCGGGAACACCGGGGAGCTGTTTTTT. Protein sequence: CASSSSGNTGELFF.

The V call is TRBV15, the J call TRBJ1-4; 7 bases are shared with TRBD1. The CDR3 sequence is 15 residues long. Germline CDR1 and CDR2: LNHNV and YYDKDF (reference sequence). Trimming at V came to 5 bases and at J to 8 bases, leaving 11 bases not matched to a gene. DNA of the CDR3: TGTGCCACCAGCCAGGGGGAGGGTAAGGCGGAAAAACTGTTTTTT. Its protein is CATSQGEGKAEKLFF.

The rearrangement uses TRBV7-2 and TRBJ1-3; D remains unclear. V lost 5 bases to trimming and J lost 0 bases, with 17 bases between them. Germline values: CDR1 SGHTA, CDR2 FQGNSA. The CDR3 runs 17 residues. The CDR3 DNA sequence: TGTGCCAGCAGCCTACGACCTTCGACGGCCTCTGGAAACACCATATATTTT. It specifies CASSLRPSTASGNTIYF.

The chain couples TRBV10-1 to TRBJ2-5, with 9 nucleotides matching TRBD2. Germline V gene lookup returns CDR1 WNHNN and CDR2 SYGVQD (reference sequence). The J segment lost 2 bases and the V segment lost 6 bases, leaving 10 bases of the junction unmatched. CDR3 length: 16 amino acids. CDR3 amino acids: CASSSTGTSRQETQYF. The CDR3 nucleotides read TGCGCCAGCAGCTCCACCGGGACTAGCAGACAAGAGACCCAGTACTTC.

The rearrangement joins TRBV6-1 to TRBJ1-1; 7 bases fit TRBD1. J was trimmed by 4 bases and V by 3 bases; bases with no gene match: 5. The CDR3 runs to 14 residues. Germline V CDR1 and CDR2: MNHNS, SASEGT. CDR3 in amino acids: CASSDIRGVTEAFF. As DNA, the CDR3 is TGTGCCAGCAGTGATATCAGGGGGGTCACTGAAGCTTTCTTT.

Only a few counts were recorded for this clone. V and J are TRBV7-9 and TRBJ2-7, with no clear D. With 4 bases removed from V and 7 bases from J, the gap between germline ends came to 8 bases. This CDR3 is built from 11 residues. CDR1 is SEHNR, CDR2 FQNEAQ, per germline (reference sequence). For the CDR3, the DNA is TGTGCCAGCAGCTCGAATGGGGAGCAGTACTTC. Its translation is CASSSNGEQYF.

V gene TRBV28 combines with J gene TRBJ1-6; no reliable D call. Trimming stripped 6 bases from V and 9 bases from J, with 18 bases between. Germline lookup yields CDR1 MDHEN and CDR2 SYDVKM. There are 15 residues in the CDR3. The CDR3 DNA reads TGTGCCAGCAGAAGTTCCCAACGAGGTATTTCACCCCTCCACTTT. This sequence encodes CASRSSQRGISPLHF.

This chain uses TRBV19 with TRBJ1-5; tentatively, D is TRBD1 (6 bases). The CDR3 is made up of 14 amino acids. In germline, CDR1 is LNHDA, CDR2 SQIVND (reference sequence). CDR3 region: CASGDTTPNQPQHF. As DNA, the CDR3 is TGTGCTTCGGGGGACACAACGCCAAATCAGCCCCAGCATTTT. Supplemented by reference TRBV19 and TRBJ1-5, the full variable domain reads DGGITQSPKYLFRKEGQNVTLSCEQNLNHDAMYWYRQDPGQGLRLIYYSQIVNDFQKGDIAEGYSVSREKKESFPLTVTSAQKNPTAFYLCASGDTTPNQPQHFGDGTRLSIL.

CDR3 loop: CASSDWRGRTEAFF. The CDR3 DNA reads as TGTGCCAGCAGTGATTGGAGGGGGCGGACTGAAGCTTTCTTT. The chain joins TRBV6-1 to TRBJ1-1; 7 bases match TRBD1. The CDR3 has 14 residues. Germline V gives CDR1 MNHNS, CDR2 SASEGT. The V segment lost 3 bases and the J segment 5 bases; nucleotides outside the gene matches: 6.

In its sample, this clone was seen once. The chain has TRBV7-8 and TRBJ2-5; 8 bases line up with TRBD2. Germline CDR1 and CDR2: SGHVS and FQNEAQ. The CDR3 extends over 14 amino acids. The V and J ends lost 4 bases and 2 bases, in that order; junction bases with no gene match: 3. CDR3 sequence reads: CASSSLAEQETQYF. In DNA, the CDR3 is TGTGCCAGCAGCTCACTAGCGGAGCAAGAGACCCAGTACTTC.

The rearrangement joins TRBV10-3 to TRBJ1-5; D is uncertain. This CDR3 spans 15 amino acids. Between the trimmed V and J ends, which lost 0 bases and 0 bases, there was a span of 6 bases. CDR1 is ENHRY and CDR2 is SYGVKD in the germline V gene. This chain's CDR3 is CAISESNISNQPQHF. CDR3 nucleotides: TGTGCCATCAGTGAGTCGAATATTAGCAATCAGCCCCAGCATTTT.

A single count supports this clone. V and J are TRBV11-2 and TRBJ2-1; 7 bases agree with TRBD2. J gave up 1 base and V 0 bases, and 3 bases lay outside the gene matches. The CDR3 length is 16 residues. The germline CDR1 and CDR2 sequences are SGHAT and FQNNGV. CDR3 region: CASSLDLRGSYNEQFF. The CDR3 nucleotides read TGTGCCAGCAGCTTAGATCTGCGGGGGTCCTACAATGAGCAGTTCTTC.